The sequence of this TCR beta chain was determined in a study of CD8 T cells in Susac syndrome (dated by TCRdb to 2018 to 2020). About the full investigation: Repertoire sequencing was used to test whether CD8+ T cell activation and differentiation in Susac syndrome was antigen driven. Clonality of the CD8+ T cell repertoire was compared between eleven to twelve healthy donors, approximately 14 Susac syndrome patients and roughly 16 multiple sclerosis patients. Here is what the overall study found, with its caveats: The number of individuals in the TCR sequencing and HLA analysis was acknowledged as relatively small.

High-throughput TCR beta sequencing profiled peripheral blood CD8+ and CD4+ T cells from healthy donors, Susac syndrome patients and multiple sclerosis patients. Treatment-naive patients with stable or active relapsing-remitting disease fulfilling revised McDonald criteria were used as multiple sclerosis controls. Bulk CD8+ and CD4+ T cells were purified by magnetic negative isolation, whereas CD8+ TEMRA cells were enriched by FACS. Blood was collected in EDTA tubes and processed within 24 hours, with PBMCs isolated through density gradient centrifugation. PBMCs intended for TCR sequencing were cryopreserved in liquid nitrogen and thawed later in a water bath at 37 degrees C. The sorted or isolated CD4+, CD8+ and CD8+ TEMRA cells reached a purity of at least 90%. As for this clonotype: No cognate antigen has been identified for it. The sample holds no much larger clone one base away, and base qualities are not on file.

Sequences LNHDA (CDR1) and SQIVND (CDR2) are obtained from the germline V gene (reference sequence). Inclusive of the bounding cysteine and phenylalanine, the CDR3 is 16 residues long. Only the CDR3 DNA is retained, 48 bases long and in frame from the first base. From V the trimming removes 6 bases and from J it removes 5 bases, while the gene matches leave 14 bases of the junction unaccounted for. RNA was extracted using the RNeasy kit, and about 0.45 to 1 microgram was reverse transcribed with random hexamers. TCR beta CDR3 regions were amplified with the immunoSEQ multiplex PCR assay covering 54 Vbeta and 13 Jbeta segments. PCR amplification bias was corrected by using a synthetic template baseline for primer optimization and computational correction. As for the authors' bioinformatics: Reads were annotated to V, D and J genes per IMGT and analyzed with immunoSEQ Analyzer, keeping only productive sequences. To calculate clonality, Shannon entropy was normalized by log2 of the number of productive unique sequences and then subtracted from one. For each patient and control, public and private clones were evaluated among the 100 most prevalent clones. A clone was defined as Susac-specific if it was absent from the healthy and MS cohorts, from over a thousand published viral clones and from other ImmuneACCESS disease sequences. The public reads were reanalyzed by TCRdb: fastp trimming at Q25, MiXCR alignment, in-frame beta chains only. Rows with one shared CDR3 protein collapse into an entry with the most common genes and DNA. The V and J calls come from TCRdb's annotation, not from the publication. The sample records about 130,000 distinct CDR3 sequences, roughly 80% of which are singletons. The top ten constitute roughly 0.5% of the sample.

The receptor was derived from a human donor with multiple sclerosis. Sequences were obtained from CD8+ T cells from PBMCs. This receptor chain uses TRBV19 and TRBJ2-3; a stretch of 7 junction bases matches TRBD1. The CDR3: CASRRSTRGRGDTQYF. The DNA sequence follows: TGTGCCAGTAGGCGATCAACTAGGGGGCGCGGAGATACGCAGTATTTT.